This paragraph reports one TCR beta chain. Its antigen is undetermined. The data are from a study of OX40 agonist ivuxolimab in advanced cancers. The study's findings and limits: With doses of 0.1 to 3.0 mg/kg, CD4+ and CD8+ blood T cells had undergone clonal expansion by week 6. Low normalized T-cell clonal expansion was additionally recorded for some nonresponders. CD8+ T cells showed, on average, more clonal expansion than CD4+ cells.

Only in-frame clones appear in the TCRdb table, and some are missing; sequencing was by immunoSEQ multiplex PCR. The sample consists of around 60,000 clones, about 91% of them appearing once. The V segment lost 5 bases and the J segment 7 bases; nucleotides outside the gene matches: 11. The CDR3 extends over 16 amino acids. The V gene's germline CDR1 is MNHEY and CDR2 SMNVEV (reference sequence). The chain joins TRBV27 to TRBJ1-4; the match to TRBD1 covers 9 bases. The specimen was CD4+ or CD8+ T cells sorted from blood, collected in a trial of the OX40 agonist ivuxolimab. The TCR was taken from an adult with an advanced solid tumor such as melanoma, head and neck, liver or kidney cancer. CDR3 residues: CASSIKQGARGEKLFF. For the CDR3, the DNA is TGTGCCAGCAGTATCAAACAGGGGGCAAGGGGTGAAAAACTGTTTTTT.